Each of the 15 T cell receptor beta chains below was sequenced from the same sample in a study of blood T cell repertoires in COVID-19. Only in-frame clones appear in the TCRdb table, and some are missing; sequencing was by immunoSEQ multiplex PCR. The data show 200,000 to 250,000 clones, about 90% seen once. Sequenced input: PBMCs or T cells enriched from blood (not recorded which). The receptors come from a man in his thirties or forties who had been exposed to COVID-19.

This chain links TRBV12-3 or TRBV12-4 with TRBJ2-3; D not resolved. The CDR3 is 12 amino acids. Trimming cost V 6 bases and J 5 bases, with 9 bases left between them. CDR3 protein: CASRTDIDTQYF. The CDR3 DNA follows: TGTGCCAGCAGGACCGACATAGATACGCAGTATTTT.

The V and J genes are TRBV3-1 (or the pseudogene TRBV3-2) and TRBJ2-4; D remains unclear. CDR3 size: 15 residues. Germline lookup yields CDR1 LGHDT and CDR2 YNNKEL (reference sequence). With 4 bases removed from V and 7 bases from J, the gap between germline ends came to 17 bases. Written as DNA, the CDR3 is TGTGCCAGCAGCCCCCAACCCAGAGCCGGGAACATTCAGTACTTC. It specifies CASSPQPRAGNIQYF.

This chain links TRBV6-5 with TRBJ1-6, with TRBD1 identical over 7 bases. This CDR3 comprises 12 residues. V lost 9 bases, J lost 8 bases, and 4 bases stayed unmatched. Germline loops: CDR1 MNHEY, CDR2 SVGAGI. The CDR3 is CASGTVDSPLHF. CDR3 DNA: TGTGCCAGTGGGACAGTCGATTCACCCCTCCACTTT.

The CDR3 loop reads CASSPEPGVGYTF. Here the CDR3 DNA reads TGTGCCAGCAGTCCGGAACCAGGGGTAGGCTACACCTTC. The gene calls are TRBV27 and TRBJ1-2; D might be TRBD1 (6 bases). Germline-derived CDR1 and CDR2 are MNHEY and SMNVEV (reference sequence). The CDR3 has 13 residues. V was cut by 5 bases and J by 8 bases, with 15 bases left in between.

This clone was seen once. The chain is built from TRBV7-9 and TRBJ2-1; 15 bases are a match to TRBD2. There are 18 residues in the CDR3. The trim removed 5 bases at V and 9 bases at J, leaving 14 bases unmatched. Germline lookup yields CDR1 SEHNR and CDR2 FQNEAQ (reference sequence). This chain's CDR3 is CASSPGLAGGLLFSEQFF. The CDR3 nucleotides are TGTGCCAGCAGCCCGGGACTAGCGGGGGGCCTCCTTTTTTCTGAGCAGTTCTTC.

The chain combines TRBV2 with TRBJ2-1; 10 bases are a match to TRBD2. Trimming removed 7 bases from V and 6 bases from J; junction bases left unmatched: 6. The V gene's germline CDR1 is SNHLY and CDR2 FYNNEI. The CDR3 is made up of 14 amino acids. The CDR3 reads CASTVAGGINEQFF. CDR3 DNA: TGTGCCAGCACCGTAGCGGGGGGTATCAATGAGCAGTTCTTC.

The CDR3 loop reads CSARISNEQYF. The CDR3 bases are TGCAGTGCTAGGATCTCTAACGAGCAGTACTTC. The J gene is TRBJ2-7, the V gene TRBV20-1; D unclear. The CDR3 has 11 amino acids. CDR1 is DFQATT and CDR2 is SNEGSKA in the germline V gene (reference sequence). Trimming shortened V by 3 bases and J by 5 bases, and 8 bases separated the two germline ends.

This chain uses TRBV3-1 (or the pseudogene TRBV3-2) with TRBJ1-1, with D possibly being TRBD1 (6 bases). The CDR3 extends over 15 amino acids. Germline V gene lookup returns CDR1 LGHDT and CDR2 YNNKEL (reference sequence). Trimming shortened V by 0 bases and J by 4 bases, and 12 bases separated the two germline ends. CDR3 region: CASSQDSRGGTEAFF. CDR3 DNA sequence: TGTGCCAGCAGCCAAGATAGCAGGGGTGGCACTGAAGCTTTCTTT.

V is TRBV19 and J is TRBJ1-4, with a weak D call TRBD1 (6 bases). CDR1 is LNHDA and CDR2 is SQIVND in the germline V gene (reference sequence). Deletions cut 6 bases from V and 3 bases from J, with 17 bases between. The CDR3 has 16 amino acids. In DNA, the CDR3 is TGTGCCAGTAGGAAACAGGGAGAGACGGCTAATGAAAAACTGTTTTTT. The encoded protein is CASRKQGETANEKLFF.

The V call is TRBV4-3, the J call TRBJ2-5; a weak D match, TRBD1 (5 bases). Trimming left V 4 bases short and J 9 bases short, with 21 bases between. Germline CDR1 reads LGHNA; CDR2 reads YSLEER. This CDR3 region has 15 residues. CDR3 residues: CASSPRPDRGAAQYF. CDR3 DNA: TGCGCCAGCAGCCCACGCCCGGACCGTGGGGCGGCCCAGTACTTC.

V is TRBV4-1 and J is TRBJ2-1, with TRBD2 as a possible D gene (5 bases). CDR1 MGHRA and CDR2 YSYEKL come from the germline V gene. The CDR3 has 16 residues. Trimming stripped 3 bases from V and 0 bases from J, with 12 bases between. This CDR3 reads CASSHGLESSYNEQFF. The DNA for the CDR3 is TGCGCCAGCAGCCATGGACTGGAGAGCTCCTACAATGAGCAGTTCTTC.

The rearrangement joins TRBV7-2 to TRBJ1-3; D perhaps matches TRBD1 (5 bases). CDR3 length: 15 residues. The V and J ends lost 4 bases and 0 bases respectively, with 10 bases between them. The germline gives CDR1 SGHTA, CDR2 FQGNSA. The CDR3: CASSSLTVSGNTIYF. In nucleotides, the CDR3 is TGTGCCAGCAGCTCTTTGACAGTCTCTGGAAACACCATATATTTT.

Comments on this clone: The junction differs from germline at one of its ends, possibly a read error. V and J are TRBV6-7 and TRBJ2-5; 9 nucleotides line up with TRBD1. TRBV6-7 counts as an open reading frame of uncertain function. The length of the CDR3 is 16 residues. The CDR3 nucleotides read TGTGCCAGCAGTAACTCCCACAGGGGGCCTCGGGAGACCCAGTACTTC. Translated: CASSNSHRGPRETQYF.

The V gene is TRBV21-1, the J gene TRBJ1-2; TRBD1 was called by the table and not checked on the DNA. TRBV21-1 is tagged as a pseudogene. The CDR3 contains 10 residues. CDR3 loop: CASMDSGYTF. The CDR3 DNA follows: TGTGCCAGCATGGACAGTGGCTACACCTTC.

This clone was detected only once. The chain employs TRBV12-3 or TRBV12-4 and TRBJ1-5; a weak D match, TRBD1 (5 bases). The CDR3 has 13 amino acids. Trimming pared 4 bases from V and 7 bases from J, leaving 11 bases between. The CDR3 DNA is TGTGCCAGCAGTTCGGGGGGAAACCAGCCCCAGCATTTT. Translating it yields CASSSGGNQPQHF.